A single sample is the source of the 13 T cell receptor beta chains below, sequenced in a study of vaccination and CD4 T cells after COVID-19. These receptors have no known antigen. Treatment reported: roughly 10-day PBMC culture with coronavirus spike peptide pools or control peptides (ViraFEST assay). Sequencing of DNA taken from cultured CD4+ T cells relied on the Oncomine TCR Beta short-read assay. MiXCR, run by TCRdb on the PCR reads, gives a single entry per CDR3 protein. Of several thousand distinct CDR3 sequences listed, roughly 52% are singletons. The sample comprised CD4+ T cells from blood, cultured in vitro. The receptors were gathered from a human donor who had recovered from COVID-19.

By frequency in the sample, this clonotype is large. CDR3 protein: CASSVGPYYEQYF. In DNA, the CDR3 is TGTGCCAGCAGTGTCGGACCTTACTACGAGCAGTACTTC. The chain carries TRBV2 and TRBJ2-7; no reliable D call. The germline CDR1 and CDR2 sequences are SNHLY and FYNNEI. Trimming removed 4 bases at V and 3 bases at J, with 10 bases between. The CDR3 loop spans 13 amino acids.

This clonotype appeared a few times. The CDR3 DNA follows: TGTGCCAGCAGTTACGGGATGAACACTGAAGCTTTCTTT. Its translation: CASSYGMNTEAFF. The chain is built from TRBV6-5 and TRBJ1-1, with no clear D. Trimming took 2 bases from V and 0 from J, leaving 4 bases between them. CDR1 and CDR2 (germline): MNHEY, SVGAGI. The CDR3 loop spans 13 amino acids.

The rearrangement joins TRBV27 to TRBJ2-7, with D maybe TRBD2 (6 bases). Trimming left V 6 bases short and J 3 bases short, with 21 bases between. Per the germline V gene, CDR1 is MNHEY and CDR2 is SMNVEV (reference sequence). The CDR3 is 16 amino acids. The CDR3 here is CASRPLSGTASYEQYF. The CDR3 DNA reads TGTGCCAGCAGGCCTCTTTCCGGGACTGCGAGCTACGAGCAGTACTTC.

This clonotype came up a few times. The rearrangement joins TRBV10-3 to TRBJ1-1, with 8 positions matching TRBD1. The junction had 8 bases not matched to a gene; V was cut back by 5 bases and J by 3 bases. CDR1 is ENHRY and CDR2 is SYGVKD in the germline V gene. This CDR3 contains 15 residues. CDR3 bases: TGTGCCATCAGTCTAACGACAGGGGCGGACACTGAAGCTTTCTTT. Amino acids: CAISLTTGADTEAFF.

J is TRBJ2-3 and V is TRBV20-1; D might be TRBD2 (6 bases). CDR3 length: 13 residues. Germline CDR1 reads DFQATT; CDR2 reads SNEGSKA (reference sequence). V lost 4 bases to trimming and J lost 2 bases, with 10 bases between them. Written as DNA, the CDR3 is TGCAGTGCTATAGTAGCGGCCACAGATACGCAGTATTTT. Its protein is CSAIVAATDTQYF.

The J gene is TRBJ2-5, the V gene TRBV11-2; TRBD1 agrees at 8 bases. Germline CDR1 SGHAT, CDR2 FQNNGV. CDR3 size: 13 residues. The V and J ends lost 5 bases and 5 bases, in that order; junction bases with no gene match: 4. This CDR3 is CASSQGAWETQYF. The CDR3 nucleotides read TGTGCCAGCAGCCAGGGGGCCTGGGAGACCCAGTACTTC.

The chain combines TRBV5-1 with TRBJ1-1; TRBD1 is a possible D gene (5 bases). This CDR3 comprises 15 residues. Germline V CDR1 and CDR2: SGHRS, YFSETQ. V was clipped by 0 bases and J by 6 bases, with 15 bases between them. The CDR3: CASSLGLGGWSEAFF. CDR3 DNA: TGCGCCAGCAGCTTGGGTTTGGGGGGTTGGTCTGAAGCTTTCTTT. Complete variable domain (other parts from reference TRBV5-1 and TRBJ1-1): KAGVTQTPRYLIKTRGQQVTLSCSPISGHRSVSWYQQTPGQGLQFLFEYFSETQRNKGNFPGRFSGRQFSNSRSEMNVSTLELGDSALYLCASSLGLGGWSEAFFGQGTRLTVV.

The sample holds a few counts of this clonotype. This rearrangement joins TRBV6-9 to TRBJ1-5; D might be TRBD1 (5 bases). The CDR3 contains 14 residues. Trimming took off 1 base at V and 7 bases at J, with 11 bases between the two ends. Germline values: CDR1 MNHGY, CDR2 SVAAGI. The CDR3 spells CASSYWQGRQPQHF. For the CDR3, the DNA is TGTGCCAGCAGTTATTGGCAGGGCCGGCAGCCCCAGCATTTT.

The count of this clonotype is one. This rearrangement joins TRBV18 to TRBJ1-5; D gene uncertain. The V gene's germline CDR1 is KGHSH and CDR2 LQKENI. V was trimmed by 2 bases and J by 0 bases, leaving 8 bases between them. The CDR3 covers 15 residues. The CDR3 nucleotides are TGTGCCAGCTCACCAGGGGAACATAGCAATCAGCCCCAGCATTTT. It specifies CASSPGEHSNQPQHF.

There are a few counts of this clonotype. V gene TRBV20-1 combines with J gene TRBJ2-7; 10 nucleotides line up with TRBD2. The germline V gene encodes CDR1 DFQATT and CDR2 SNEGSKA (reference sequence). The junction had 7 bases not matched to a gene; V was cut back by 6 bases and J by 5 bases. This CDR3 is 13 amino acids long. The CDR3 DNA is TGCAGTGCCTCGACTAGCGGGTTAAACGAGCAGTACTTC. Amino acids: CSASTSGLNEQYF.

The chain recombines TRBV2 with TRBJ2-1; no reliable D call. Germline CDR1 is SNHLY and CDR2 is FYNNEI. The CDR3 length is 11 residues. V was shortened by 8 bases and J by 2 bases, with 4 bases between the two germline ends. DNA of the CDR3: TGTGCCAGCTCACCCTACAATGAGCAGTTCTTC. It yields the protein CASSPYNEQFF.

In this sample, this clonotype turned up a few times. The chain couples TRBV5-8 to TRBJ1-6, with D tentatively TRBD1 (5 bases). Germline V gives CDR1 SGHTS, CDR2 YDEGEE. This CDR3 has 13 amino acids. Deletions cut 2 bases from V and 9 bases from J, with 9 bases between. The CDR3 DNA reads TGTGCCAGCAGCTTTCCGGGGGTTTCACCCCTCCACTTT. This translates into CASSFPGVSPLHF.

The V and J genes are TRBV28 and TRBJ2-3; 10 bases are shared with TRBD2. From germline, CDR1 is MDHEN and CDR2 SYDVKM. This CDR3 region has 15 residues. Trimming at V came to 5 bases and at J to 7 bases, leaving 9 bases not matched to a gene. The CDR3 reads CASSQTSGPWNTQYF. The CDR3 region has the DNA TGTGCCAGCAGTCAGACTAGCGGGCCCTGGAATACGCAGTATTTT.